This passage covers 26 T cell receptor beta chains from one sample sequenced in a study of cytomegalovirus exposure and HLA in healthy donors. Researchers ran the PCR with 60 Vbeta and 13 Jbeta primers. Clones were read by immunoSEQ multiplex PCR, and TCRdb kept only the in-frame ones, dropping some. The specimen's table records around 110,000 clones. Material: PBMCs. The receptor source for this set is a man aged 25 to 40 in good health and CMV-seronegative.

A remark on this clone: The same CDR3 arises from other DNA sequences in this sample as well. Here the CDR3 DNA reads TGTGCCAGCAGTTATGGGAGGGCGAACACTGAAGCTTTCTTT. It specifies CASSYGRANTEAFF. The chain joins TRBV6-5 to TRBJ1-1; D unresolved. This CDR3 spans 14 amino acids. Trimming cost V 3 bases and J 1 base, with 9 bases left between them. Germline CDR1 is MNHEY and CDR2 is SVGAGI.

The chain employs TRBV18 and TRBJ1-4; 8 bases fit TRBD1. Losses at the gene ends were 5 bases for V and 6 bases for J; bases not matched to a gene: 14. This CDR3 contains 17 residues. Germline values: CDR1 KGHSH, CDR2 LQKENI. The CDR3 DNA reads as TGTGCCAGCTCAGCGGACAGGGCTCAGTTAATGTATGAAAAACTGTTTTTT. It translates to CASSADRAQLMYEKLFF.

The rearrangement uses TRBV11-2 and TRBJ2-5, with D tentatively TRBD2 (7 bases). There are 16 residues in the CDR3. Trimming took off 5 bases at V and 5 bases at J, with 21 bases between the two ends. Germline V gene data show CDR1 as SGHAT and CDR2 as FQNNGV. CDR3: CASSRGHGGGEETQYF. In DNA, the CDR3 is TGTGCCAGCAGCCGGGGGCATGGTGGGGGGGAGGAGACCCAGTACTTC.

The chain uses TRBV29-1 and TRBJ2-7; 8 bases align to TRBD1. This CDR3 contains 15 residues. Germline V CDR1 and CDR2: SQVTM, ANQGSEA. The ends lost 2 bases at V and 3 bases at J; junction bases unmatched: 9. The CDR3 region is CSVELDRGGSYEQYF. The CDR3 bases are TGCAGCGTTGAACTCGACAGGGGCGGCAGCTACGAGCAGTACTTC.

The V and J genes are TRBV6-1 and TRBJ1-5, with D possibly TRBD1 on 6 matching bases. Germline V gene data show CDR1 as MNHNS and CDR2 as SASEGT. V was trimmed by 7 bases and J by 0 bases, leaving 13 bases between them. The CDR3 sequence is 15 residues long. For the CDR3, the DNA is TGTGCCAGCAACCCGACAGGTGTTAGCAATCAGCCCCAGCATTTT. Translated: CASNPTGVSNQPQHF.

This chain uses TRBV9 with TRBJ1-1; D not resolved. The CDR3 runs 13 residues. Trimming left V 3 bases short and J 5 bases short, with 11 bases between. Germline V gene data show CDR1 as SGDLS and CDR2 as YYNGEE. The CDR3 loop is CASSETGRTEAFF. CDR3 in DNA: TGTGCCAGCAGCGAAACCGGGAGAACTGAAGCTTTCTTT.

This chain connects TRBV6-5 to TRBJ2-5; TRBD2 matches 8 bases. Trimming at V came to 5 bases and at J to 11 bases, leaving 13 bases not matched to a gene. The germline CDR1 and CDR2 sequences are MNHEY and SVGAGI. The CDR3 contains 14 residues. The CDR3 sequence: CASSPLGLANEQYF. The CDR3 nucleotides are TGTGCCAGCAGTCCCCTAGGACTAGCTAATGAGCAGTACTTC.

The V gene is TRBV5-1, the J gene TRBJ2-2, with D possibly TRBD1 on 6 matching bases. The V end lost 0 bases, the J end lost 4 bases, and 16 bases lay between the germline ends. The CDR3 spans 17 residues. Per germline, CDR1 SGHRS and CDR2 YFSETQ. CDR3 sequence reads: CASSLAKGGLGTGELFF. For the CDR3, the DNA is TGCGCCAGCAGCTTGGCCAAAGGGGGTCTGGGCACCGGGGAGCTGTTTTTT.

The chain is built from TRBV30 and TRBJ1-1; TRBD1 is a possible D gene (6 bases). The CDR3 loop spans 12 amino acids. V dropped 4 bases and J dropped 3 bases, with 9 bases sitting between them. Germline V gene lookup returns CDR1 GTSNPN and CDR2 SVGIG (reference sequence). The CDR3 is CAWTDRHTEAFF. The DNA for the CDR3 is TGTGCCTGGACGGACAGACACACTGAAGCTTTCTTT.

The chain has TRBV7-7 and TRBJ2-7, with D perhaps matching TRBD1 (6 bases). Between the trimmed V and J ends, which lost 1 base and 1 base, there was a span of 11 bases. There are 15 residues in the CDR3. In germline, CDR1 is SSHAT, CDR2 FNYEAQ (reference sequence). The CDR3 spells CASSLGQGWSYEQYF. The DNA of the CDR3 is TGTGCCAGCAGCTTAGGGCAGGGGTGGTCCTACGAGCAGTACTTC.

J is TRBJ1-6 and V is TRBV28, with D possibly being TRBD1 (5 bases). Germline V CDR1 and CDR2: MDHEN, SYDVKM. This CDR3 has 15 amino acids. CDR3 DNA sequence: TGTGCGGGCCAAACAGGTTACTCGTATAATTCACCCCTCCACTTT. This sequence encodes CAGQTGYSYNSPLHF.

The V call is TRBV2, the J call TRBJ2-7; 10 nucleotides match TRBD1. This CDR3 contains 15 residues. The V segment lost 6 bases and the J segment 4 bases; nucleotides outside the gene matches: 9. CDR1 is SNHLY and CDR2 is FYNNEI in the germline V gene. The CDR3 sequence: CASSLGRDRGYEQYF. DNA of the CDR3: TGTGCCAGCAGCCTAGGTCGGGACAGGGGATACGAGCAGTACTTC.

V gene TRBV18 combines with J gene TRBJ2-7, with TRBD1 identical over 7 bases. Germline trimming cut 2 bases from V and 5 bases from J; bases unmatched to any gene: 9. CDR1 and CDR2 (germline): KGHSH, LQKENI. CDR3 length: 15 amino acids. The CDR3 is CASSPGRQGAHEQYF. DNA for the CDR3: TGTGCCAGCTCACCAGGTCGACAGGGTGCCCACGAGCAGTACTTC. Full variable domain (missing parts from reference TRBV18 and TRBJ2-7): NAGVMQNPRHLVRRRGQEARLRCSPMKGHSHVYWYRQLPEEGLKFMVYLQKENIIDESGMPKERFSAEFPKEGPSILRIQQVVRGDSAAYFCASSPGRQGAHEQYFGPGTRLTVT.

The rearrangement uses TRBV5-1 and TRBJ1-3; 8 nucleotides line up with TRBD1. Losses at the gene ends were 4 bases for V and 4 bases for J; bases not matched to a gene: 7. The CDR3 has 15 residues. Germline CDR1 is SGHRS and CDR2 is YFSETQ. CDR3 sequence reads: CASSLGQGLGNTIYF. The CDR3 DNA follows: TGCGCCAGCAGCCTCGGACAGGGTCTAGGAAACACCATATATTTT.

V gene TRBV5-1 combines with J gene TRBJ2-2; D unresolved. Trimming stripped 2 bases from V and 0 bases from J, with 8 bases between. This CDR3 spans 15 amino acids. CDR1 SGHRS and CDR2 YFSETQ come from the germline V gene. CDR3 sequence (DNA): TGCGCCAGCAGCTTACAGCTAACGAACACCGGGGAGCTGTTTTTT. Protein: CASSLQLTNTGELFF. The full variable domain, in which reference TRBV5-1 and TRBJ2-2 provide the parts outside the CDR3, is KAGVTQTPRYLIKTRGQQVTLSCSPISGHRSVSWYQQTPGQGLQFLFEYFSETQRNKGNFPGRFSGRQFSNSRSEMNVSTLELGDSALYLCASSLQLTNTGELFFGEGSRLTVL.

The chain employs TRBV5-4 and TRBJ2-5; D possibly corresponds to TRBD2 (5 bases). Trimming took off 7 bases at V and 5 bases at J, with 24 bases between the two ends. Germline V lookup: CDR1 SGHNT, CDR2 YYREEE (reference sequence). This CDR3 has 16 amino acids. CDR3: CASDPGPVRDSETQYF. The CDR3, as DNA: TGTGCCAGCGACCCTGGTCCAGTCCGGGATTCGGAGACCCAGTACTTC.

This clone is called medium-sized (0.01 to 0.1%) based on its frequency. The chain has TRBV29-1 and TRBJ2-7; TRBD1 might be the D (5 bases). The CDR3 is made up of 12 amino acids. Trimming removed 1 base at V and 5 bases at J, with 9 bases between. Per the germline V gene, CDR1 is SQVTM and CDR2 is ANQGSEA. The CDR3 sequence: CSVEVRVHEQYF. DNA for the CDR3: TGCAGCGTTGAAGTCAGGGTCCACGAGCAGTACTTC.

The chain couples TRBV7-9 to TRBJ1-1; 8 bases agree with TRBD1. Germline assignment: CDR1 SEHNR and CDR2 FQNEAQ (reference sequence). Germline trimming cut 6 bases from V and 0 bases from J; bases unmatched to any gene: 3. This CDR3 region has 14 residues. The CDR3 bases are TGTGCCAGCAGTCGACAGGGGATGAACACTGAAGCTTTCTTT. Translation gives CASSRQGMNTEAFF.

The chain recombines TRBV5-1 with TRBJ2-5; possibly TRBD2 for D (6 bases). This CDR3 region has 13 residues. Per the germline V gene, CDR1 is SGHRS and CDR2 is YFSETQ. V was cut by 7 bases and J by 1 base, with 11 bases left in between. CDR3 nucleotide sequence: TGCGCCAGCCGCGGGGCGATCCAAGAGACCCAGTACTTC. Amino acid sequence: CASRGAIQETQYF.

The rearrangement joins TRBV9 to TRBJ1-2; 9 positions match TRBD1. The V and J ends lost 4 bases and 5 bases, in that order; junction bases with no gene match: 9. Germline V gives CDR1 SGDLS, CDR2 YYNGEE. CDR3 length: 15 amino acids. This CDR3 reads CASSPRQGVRYGYTF. In nucleotides, the CDR3 is TGTGCCAGCAGCCCTAGACAGGGGGTTCGTTATGGCTACACCTTC.

This chain uses TRBV18 with TRBJ1-1, with 9 bases that match TRBD1. J gave up 14 bases and V 3 bases, and 28 bases lay outside the gene matches. CDR1 KGHSH and CDR2 LQKENI come from the germline V gene. The CDR3 spans 19 residues. The CDR3 region is CASSPNIFELQGAGAKGFF. CDR3 nucleotide sequence: TGTGCCAGCTCACCTAACATATTCGAACTACAGGGGGCAGGAGCGAAAGGCTTCTTT.

The CDR3 loop is CASSHVERVNTEAFF. DNA for the CDR3: TGTGCCAGCAGCCACGTTGAGAGGGTGAACACTGAAGCTTTCTTT. V and J are TRBV5-5 and TRBJ1-1; D unresolved. The V gene's germline CDR1 is SGHKS and CDR2 YYEKEE (reference sequence). The ends were cut back, 4 bases at V and 0 bases at J, with 13 bases in the middle. CDR3 length: 15 amino acids. Complete variable domain (other parts from reference TRBV5-5 and TRBJ1-1): DAGVTQSPTHLIKTRGQQVTLRCSPISGHKSVSWYQQVLGQGPQFIFQYYEKEERGRGNFPDRFSARQFPNYSSELNVNALLLGDSALYLCASSHVERVNTEAFFGQGTRLTVV.

The chain uses TRBV7-9 and TRBJ1-2; the D gene is possibly TRBD1 (5 bases). Germline CDR1 is SEHNR and CDR2 is FQNEAQ (reference sequence). V gave up 5 bases and J gave up 5 bases, with 18 bases separating them. This CDR3 contains 15 residues. The DNA of the CDR3 is TGTGCCAGCAGCCAGTTGGCAGCGGGACTTTATGGCTACACCTTC. This encodes CASSQLAAGLYGYTF.

The chain is built from TRBV9 and TRBJ2-1; no definite D call. This CDR3 has 13 amino acids. The germline V gene has CDR1 SGDLS and CDR2 YYNGEE. Between the trimmed V and J ends, which lost 0 bases and 6 bases, there was a span of 7 bases. The CDR3 is CASSVATLNEQFF. The CDR3 DNA follows: TGTGCCAGCAGCGTAGCTACCCTCAATGAGCAGTTCTTC.

This chain uses TRBV6-1 with TRBJ1-2, with 8 bases matching TRBD1. This CDR3 has 14 residues. Germline V lookup: CDR1 MNHNS, CDR2 SASEGT. V lost 6 bases to trimming and J lost 3 bases; unmatched junction nucleotides: 6. Here the CDR3 DNA reads TGTGCCAGCAGCTCAGGGGGCGCAGACTATGGCTACACCTTC. Residues: CASSSGGADYGYTF.

This chain links TRBV7-2 with TRBJ2-5, with D possibly matching TRBD1 (5 bases). The CDR3 contains 14 residues. Germline V gives CDR1 SGHTA, CDR2 FQGNSA. Trimming removed 5 bases at V and 7 bases at J, with 17 bases between. CDR3 in DNA: TGTGCCAGCAGCGCCCGACTGGGGCTGGGGACCCAGTACTTC. This encodes CASSARLGLGTQYF.